The text below deals with one TCR beta chain. Antigen: not known. The record originates from a study of CD8 T cells in Susac syndrome. Points from the study as a whole: It was in TEMRA cells and active patients that Susac CD8+ clonal expansion peaked.

Diagnostic criteria for definite or probable disease, in their recently defined form, were met by the patients with Susac syndrome. Trimming cost V 0 bases and J 7 bases, with 18 bases left between them. The CDR3 consists of 17 residues. Germline CDR1 LGHNA, CDR2 YSLEER. RNA totalling roughly 0.45 to 1 ug underwent reverse transcription with random hexamers. The authors amplified TCR beta CDR3 across 54 Vbeta and 13 Jbeta using immunoSEQ multiplex PCR. Each CDR3 protein is one row after TCRdb ran MiXCR on the immunoSEQ multiplex PCR reads. This sample has approximately 83,000 distinct CDR3 sequences; nearly 95% occur once, and the top ten carry 0.85% to 1%.

The sequence was collected from a human donor with Susac syndrome. The chain links TRBV4-3 to TRBJ2-2; either TRBD1 or TRBD2 may fit D (5 bases each). The sample consisted of CD8+ T cells from PBMCs. In DNA, the CDR3 is TGCGCCAGCAGCCAAGATTTCCCCCTCGGGGCTGGCGGGGAGCTGTTTTTT. It codes for CASSQDFPLGAGGELFF.